Listed below are T cell receptor beta chains from one sample, sequenced in a study of blood T cell repertoires in COVID-19. Produced via immunoSEQ multiplex PCR; TCRdb's table is partial and in-frame only. The table has approximately 200,000 clones, about 88% seen once. The material sequenced was peripheral blood. The receptors come from a man aged 30 to 39 with acute or convalescent COVID-19. The CDR3 runs from the conserved cysteine through the conserved F or W. The order of the fields is clone size, D gene, V gene, J gene, CDR3 protein, CDR3 DNA. The D gene is left open where the match is weak. Size values are once, few and many counts, or a class for expanded clones, and some rows have none.

>.|.|TRBV15|TRBJ2-3
CATSREGRATQYF
TGTGCCACCAGCAGAGAAGGCCGAGCGACGCAGTATTTT
>.|TRBD2|TRBV5-1|TRBJ2-4
CASSPGVAGTYNIQYF
TGCGCCAGCAGCCCCGGGGTAGCGGGAACGTATAACATTCAGTACTTC
>once|TRBD2|TRBV27|TRBJ2-1
CASSFLAGDEQFF
TGTGCCAGCAGTTTTTTAGCGGGGGATGAGCAGTTCTTC
>.|.|TRBV5-8|TRBJ2-7
CASSLGGDSSYEQYF
TGTGCCAGCAGCTTGGGGGGGGACAGCTCCTACGAGCAGTACTTC
>.|.|TRBV15|TRBJ2-7
CATSRDIYEQYF
TGTGCCACCAGCAGAGATATTTACGAGCAGTACTTC
>.|.|TRBV28|TRBJ2-7
CASSRPGTRYNEQYF
TGTGCCAGCAGTCGTCCCGGGACTCGATACAACGAGCAGTACTTC
>.|TRBD2|TRBV4-1|TRBJ2-3
CASSQTGLAGGHPDTQYF
TGCGCCAGCAGCCAGACGGGACTAGCGGGGGGGCACCCAGATACGCAGTATTTT
>.|TRBD1|TRBV7-8|TRBJ2-4
CASSLGPGQGILAKNIQYF
TGTGCCAGCAGCTTAGGGCCGGGACAGGGCATTCTAGCCAAAAACATTCAGTACTTC
>.|.|TRBV5-6|TRBJ1-6
CASSLLRDSPLHF
TGTGCCAGCAGCTTGCTCCGGGATTCACCCCTCCACTTT
>.|.|TRBV24-1|TRBJ2-1
CATSDVSPEGYNEQFF
TGTGCCACCAGTGATGTTAGCCCTGAAGGTTACAATGAGCAGTTCTTC
>.|TRBD2|TRBV30|TRBJ2-1
CAWSSSGGNEQFF
TGTGCCTGGAGTTCTAGCGGGGGCAATGAGCAGTTCTTC